This entry describes one T cell receptor (beta chain). Its specificity is unknown. Use of 60 Vbeta and 13 Jbeta primers characterized the PCR. Here immunoSEQ multiplex PCR was the method, and the copy in TCRdb shows in-frame clones only, minus some. The table lists under 250,000 clones, about 88% of them singletons, with about 0.22% in the top ten. The sample belongs to a study of cytomegalovirus exposure and HLA in healthy donors. Whole-study findings and limits: In a later analysis, TCR beta V- and J-gene trimming showed a link to a missense DCLRE1C variant. In a later analysis, productive TCRs from donors in an Asian-associated ancestry cluster reportedly carried fewer N-insertions than the cohort mean. Per a later analysis, HLA-associated TCR beta chains showed more clonal expansion than other, equally common TCR beta chains. Presence/absence comparisons presumed near-even sequencing depth among donors.

The sequencing input was PBMCs. This sequence was found in a girl aged 2-10 years in good health and CMV-seronegative.

CDR3 in DNA: TGTGCCACCTCGCGCGGAGTAGCGGGAGGCCAAGAGACCCAGTACTTC. This translates into CATSRGVAGGQETQYF. This sequence joins TRBV19 and TRBJ2-5; 10 nucleotides align to TRBD2. Germline V gene sequence: CDR1 LNHDA, CDR2 SQIVND (reference sequence). The CDR3 totals 16 residues. Losses at the gene ends were 10 bases for V and 1 base for J; bases not matched to a gene: 12.